The clone carrying this TCR beta chain was seen once. Its antigen is unidentified. Lacking the conserved final phenylalanine or tryptophan, this CDR3 likely reflects a read error. These data are taken from a study of molecular identifiers for immune sequencing clone quantification. Points from the study as a whole: Effector cells kept over 97% of their molecules in clones above 20 RNA copies, while naive cells kept under 1% there.

Previously described methods and listed TCR primers produced bulk TCR libraries. TCRdb called the PCR reads again in MiXCR, with one record for every CDR3 protein. Among around 460,000 distinct CDR3 sequences listed, approximately 25% were seen once. Sequencing was performed on naive CD8+ T cells from blood, with Jurkat cell RNA spiked in. Subset given: FACS-sorted CD8+CD4-CCR7+CD45RA+ naive T cells. The sequence was collected from a human donor in good health. Some libraries in this study had Jurkat cell RNA spiked in.

CDR3 nucleotides: TGTGCCAGTAGTCCCGCCTGGACGGCCCGCTACAGCAATCAGCCCCAGCATGTT. It yields the protein CASSPAWTARYSNQPQHV. J is TRBJ1-5 and V is TRBV19; D gene ambiguous. The CDR3 has 18 amino acids. CDR1 is LNHDA and CDR2 is SQIVND in the germline V gene (reference sequence). V shed 5 bases and J shed 1 base, with 21 bases lying between them.